This is a list of T cell receptor beta chains from one sample in a study of blood T cell repertoires in COVID-19. Sequenced by immunoSEQ multiplex PCR; TCRdb stores in-frame clones only, minus some. In the table there are about 230,000 clones, 65% to 90% of which are singletons. Sequencing used peripheral blood. The receptors here all came from a woman aged 40 to 55 who had recovered from COVID-19. CDR3s include the opening cysteine and the closing phenylalanine or tryptophan. Each record gives: J gene, V gene, CDR3 protein.

TRBJ1-1 TRBV10-3 CAISEPRSGSPEAFF
TRBJ2-2 TRBV19 CASSIPGTSHTGELFF
TRBJ2-1 TRBV19 CASSIYSGGAREQFF
TRBJ2-7 TRBV3-1/TRBV3-2 CASSQGLGRLEQYF
TRBJ2-1 TRBV5-1 CASSLQGIDNEQFF
TRBJ2-4 TRBV24-1 CATSDWCSGGWKNIQYF
TRBJ2-6 TRBV7-9 CASSSTGQPSGANVLTF
TRBJ2-7 TRBV3-1/TRBV3-2 CASSQELVLYEQYF
TRBJ2-2 TRBV6-5 CASRLGTGELFF
TRBJ1-1 TRBV6-5 CASRRRVDSGAFF
TRBJ2-7 TRBV3-1/TRBV3-2 CASSPQGQGGSYEQYF
TRBJ1-2 TRBV20-1 CSASRGGYTF